The present T cell receptor (beta chain) was sequenced within a study of blood T cell repertoires in COVID-19. Across the study: T cells, B-cell-depleted T cells, or PBMCs provided the cDNA or gDNA that served as material.

Participants were aged roughly 18 to 89 years from around 24 US areas. The CDR3 is made up of 13 amino acids. Germline V gives CDR1 SGHNT, CDR2 YENEEA. V lost 3 bases to trimming and J lost 3 bases, with 6 bases between them. The authors' processing: The assay estimated nucleated cells by amplifying reference gene primers. Generated by immunoSEQ multiplex PCR, the TCRdb table keeps only in-frame clones and is missing some. That table is the source of V, J and clone size, and D and trimming were worked out from the DNA. This repertoire shows approximately 150,000 clones, around 79% found once; its top ten account for around 20%.

Material for sequencing was PBMCs or T cells enriched from blood (not recorded which). The chain is built from TRBV11-3 and TRBJ1-3, with D hard to call. This receptor was identified in a woman in her 70s in a cohort exposed to, infected with or recovered from COVID-19 (not recorded which). Written as DNA, the CDR3 is TGTGCCAGCAGCTTCAAGCTTGGAAACACCATATATTTT. It specifies CASSFKLGNTIYF.